The 10 T cell receptor beta chains given below trace back to one sample, sequenced in a study of beta chain features in type 1 diabetes. Study-wide findings and caveats: Among patients with Type 1 diabetes, TCRB CDR3s were moderately but significantly shorter in every one of the four CD4+ subsets.

Their cognate antigens are unknown. Expressed TCRB transcripts were sequenced because the entire RNA isolate underwent reverse transcription. Assay used: immunoSEQ multiplex PCR; TCRdb lists only in-frame clones, some missing. Altogether 250,000 to 350,000 clones are present, approximately 16% being singletons, with the ten largest covering 0.015% to 0.019%. Sample: naive CD4+ T cells from blood. These receptors all come from a man aged 18 to 29 with type 1 diabetes.

J is TRBJ1-6 and V is TRBV28, with 9 positions matching TRBD1. Germline CDR1 MDHEN, CDR2 SYDVKM. Trimming took 5 bases from V and 9 from J; bases not matched to a gene: 5. The CDR3 totals 14 residues. As DNA, the CDR3 is TGTGCCAGCAGTCCGGGACAGGGAGGTTCACCCCTCCACTTT. Translation: CASSPGQGGSPLHF.

This clone came up a few times. The genes are TRBV5-6 and TRBJ2-7, with TRBD1 matching over 7 bases. The CDR3 has 13 amino acids. V shed 5 bases and J 2 bases; nucleotides not matched to a gene: 4. Germline V gives CDR1 SGHDT, CDR2 YYEEEE. CDR3 amino acids: CASSRDSPYEQYF. The CDR3 DNA sequence: TGTGCCAGCAGTCGGGACAGCCCCTACGAGCAGTACTTC. Full variable domain (missing parts from reference TRBV5-6 and TRBJ2-7): DAGVTQSPTHLIKTRGQQVTLRCSPKSGHDTVSWYQQALGQGPQFIFQYYEEEERQRGNFPDRFSGHQFPNYSSELNVNALLLGDSALYLCASSRDSPYEQYFGPGTRLTVT.

The chain employs TRBV7-9 and TRBJ2-2, with 8 bases lining up with TRBD1. Looked up from germline, CDR1 is SEHNR and CDR2 is FQNEAQ (reference sequence). The V gene end was trimmed by 5 bases and the J gene end by 4 bases; junction bases not matched to a gene: 6. The CDR3 extends over 15 amino acids. The DNA for the CDR3 is TGTGCCAGCAGCCCCGGGACAGGCCGCACCGGGGAGCTGTTTTTT. Translation: CASSPGTGRTGELFF.

This clone was seen more than once but under ten times. The chain couples TRBV7-2 to TRBJ1-2, with D perhaps TRBD1 (5 bases). Trimming removed 4 bases from V and 5 bases from J, with 26 bases in between. The CDR3 covers 18 residues. Germline CDR1 SGHTA, CDR2 FQGNSA. CDR3 amino acids: CASSSPRGGNRRPYGYTF. The CDR3 nucleotides are TGTGCCAGCAGCTCACCCCGGGGGGGAAACCGCAGACCTTATGGCTACACCTTC.

This clone was picked up a small number of times. This sequence joins TRBV7-2 and TRBJ2-7; 11 bases line up with TRBD2. J was trimmed by 3 bases and V by 5 bases; bases with no gene match: 6. This CDR3 comprises 15 residues. Per germline, CDR1 SGHTA and CDR2 FQGNSA. The CDR3 protein is CASSTSSGGDYEQYF. The CDR3 DNA sequence: TGTGCCAGCAGCACCAGTAGCGGGGGGGACTACGAGCAGTACTTC.

This clone was observed once. The J gene is TRBJ1-4, the V gene TRBV9; the D is unclear. Trimming removed 0 bases at V and 3 bases at J, with 9 bases between. The CDR3 is 15 residues long. Germline-derived CDR1 and CDR2 are SGDLS and YYNGEE. The DNA of the CDR3 is TGTGCCAGCAGCGTAGTAGGGAGCTCTAATGAAAAACTGTTTTTT. Protein product: CASSVVGSSNEKLFF.

This chain joins TRBV7-9 and TRBJ2-7; 7 bases are shared with TRBD2. This CDR3 has 15 amino acids. V was clipped by 5 bases and J by 1 base; unmatched bases: 8. CDR1 is SEHNR, CDR2 FQNEAQ, per germline (reference sequence). The CDR3 here is CASSPQFSGSYEQYF. CDR3 DNA: TGTGCCAGCAGCCCCCAATTTAGCGGGTCCTACGAGCAGTACTTC.

This sequence joins TRBV12-5 and TRBJ2-1; 9 nucleotides agree with TRBD1. This CDR3 has 15 amino acids. Trimming at V came to 0 bases and at J to 8 bases, leaving 5 bases not matched to a gene. CDR1 LGHNT and CDR2 FRNRAP come from the germline V gene. Here the CDR3 DNA reads TGTGCTAGTGGTTTGGTCGGGACAGGGACCGATGAGCAGTTCTTC. This sequence encodes CASGLVGTGTDEQFF.

This clone was picked up a small number of times. This chain connects TRBV29-1 to TRBJ2-1; weak D call: TRBD1 (6 bases). V lost 3 bases to trimming and J lost 8 bases, with 14 bases between them. This CDR3 is built from 13 residues. CDR1 and CDR2 from the germline V gene are SQVTM and ANQGSEA. The CDR3 is CSVDLTGSYEQFF. CDR3 DNA: TGCAGCGTTGATTTAACAGGGTCTTATGAGCAGTTCTTC.

This clone was seen more than once but under ten times. CDR3 amino acids: CASSPWTSGSLDEQFF. In DNA, the CDR3 is TGTGCCAGCAGCCCGTGGACTAGCGGGAGTTTGGATGAGCAGTTCTTC. The gene calls are TRBV4-2 and TRBJ2-1; 13 nucleotides line up with TRBD2. The V segment lost 4 bases and the J segment 8 bases; nucleotides outside the gene matches: 8. Germline V gives CDR1 LGHNA, CDR2 YNFKEQ. The CDR3 is made up of 16 amino acids.